This T cell receptor beta chain was retrieved from a study of T cells in Graves' hyperthyroidism and ophthalmopathy. V shed 5 bases, J shed 7 bases, and the junction held 13 bases outside the gene matches. This CDR3 spans 17 amino acids. CDR1 LNHNV and CDR2 YYDKDF come from the germline V gene (reference sequence). Overall study results and limits: Ophthalmopathy was distinguished from stable hyperthyroidism by 13 V-J signatures.

Researchers took RNA transcripts and amplified the TCR beta CDR3 regions from them. Primed by the HTBI set, a first-round RT-PCR was run on the TCR CDR3. MiXCR, applied by TCRdb to the multiplex PCR reads, yields one record per CDR3 protein. This sample carries a few hundred thousand distinct CDR3 sequences, about a fifth of them seen once, and the ten largest clones take 26%. The sample holds many counts of this clonotype. Its antigen is not identified. Recently diagnosed hyperthyroidism of less than 2 months' duration affected patients aged 18 to 65. Uncontrolled infection, other autoimmune disease, pregnancy or lactation disqualified patients from enrolment.

The genes are TRBV15 and TRBJ2-2; the match to TRBD1 covers 10 bases. This receptor was identified in a man aged 18 to 29 with Graves' hyperthyroidism. The sequenced sample was blood. CDR3 region: CATSGRDRGRLNGELFF. The CDR3 DNA sequence: TGTGCCACCAGCGGCCGGGACAGGGGCAGGTTGAACGGGGAGCTGTTTTTT.